A single sample is the source of the 16 T cell receptor beta chains below, sequenced in a study of blood T cells in healthy people across ages. Primed by a sample-barcoded 5' primer and a J-beta primer mix, a second PCR proceeded for roughly 7 to 12 cycles. One entry per CDR3 protein results from TCRdb running MiXCR on the 5' RACE reads. The data contain around 580,000 distinct CDR3 sequences, more than 45% of them singletons. Sequencing was done on a sample of blood. The receptor set was obtained from a man aged 80 or over in good health.

This clonotype has only one observation. The chain couples TRBV4-2 to TRBJ2-1; a possible D gene is TRBD1 (6 bases). The germline gives CDR1 LGHNA, CDR2 YNFKEQ. Trimming removed 0 bases from V and 3 bases from J, with 18 bases in between. The CDR3 covers 18 residues. The CDR3 region has the DNA TGTGCCAGCAGCCAAGATCCGCCCGGGACAATAGGCTACAATGAGCAGTTCTTC. Its protein product is CASSQDPPGTIGYNEQFF.

This clonotype was observed a few times. The V call is TRBV5-1, the J call TRBJ2-1; 13 bases map to TRBD2. Germline V gene data show CDR1 as SGHRS and CDR2 as YFSETQ. Germline trimming cut 3 bases from V and 6 bases from J; bases unmatched to any gene: 12. CDR3 length equals 18 residues. The CDR3 is CASSWTSGRRNGVNEQFF. The CDR3 DNA is TGCGCCAGCAGCTGGACTAGCGGGAGAAGGAATGGTGTCAATGAGCAGTTCTTC.

The gene calls are TRBV6-5 and TRBJ2-5, with 10 bases aligning to TRBD1. The DNA matches TRBJ2-7 better at its end, which makes the J call doubtful. Per the germline V gene, CDR1 is MNHEY and CDR2 is SVGAGI. The CDR3 totals 15 residues. Written as DNA, the CDR3 is TGTGCCAGCAGTTACACGGGACAGGGGATTAGCGAGCAGTACTTC. This sequence encodes CASSYTGQGISEQYF.

The chain links TRBV2 to TRBJ2-4; D gene uncertain. Germline V gene data show CDR1 as SNHLY and CDR2 as FYNNEI. The CDR3 has 16 amino acids. Trimming removed 2 bases at V and 3 bases at J, with 14 bases between. CDR3 sequence: CASSESFRQVKNIQYF. DNA for the CDR3: TGTGCCAGCAGTGAAAGCTTCCGTCAAGTCAAAAACATTCAGTACTTC.

V is TRBV20-1 and J is TRBJ1-2; TRBD1 matches 7 bases. Germline V gene lookup returns CDR1 DFQATT and CDR2 SNEGSKA (reference sequence). This CDR3 is 14 amino acids long. Trimming cost V 6 bases and J 4 bases; bases outside gene matches: 11. CDR3 protein: CSAFYVTGTYGYTF. The CDR3 DNA is TGCAGTGCCTTCTACGTGACAGGGACCTATGGCTACACCTTC.

This clonotype occurred many times. J is TRBJ2-5 and V is TRBV6-6; 8 positions match TRBD1. Trimming at V came to 3 bases and at J to 2 bases, leaving 8 bases not matched to a gene. Germline CDR1 MNHNY, CDR2 SVGAGI (reference sequence). This CDR3 contains 16 residues. CDR3 loop: CASSYPDRGQQETQYF. CDR3 DNA sequence: TGTGCCAGCAGTTATCCCGACAGGGGCCAACAAGAGACCCAGTACTTC.

V gene TRBV7-2 combines with J gene TRBJ2-3; D might be TRBD1 (6 bases). With 2 bases removed from V and 5 bases from J, the gap between germline ends came to 11 bases. From germline, CDR1 is SGHTA and CDR2 FQGNSA. The CDR3 length is 14 residues. As DNA, the CDR3 is TGTGCCAGCAGCTTACCAGGGGTTGGAGATACGCAGTATTTT. Residues: CASSLPGVGDTQYF.

In its sample, this clonotype ranks as medium-sized (0.01 to 0.1%). The V gene is TRBV6-6, the J gene TRBJ2-5; possibly TRBD2 for D (5 bases). Trimming removed 5 bases from V and 5 bases from J, with 12 bases in between. Germline loops: CDR1 MNHNY, CDR2 SVGAGI (reference sequence). This CDR3 contains 13 residues. The DNA of the CDR3 is TGTGCCAGCAGTGGAGGCCTAGGGGAGACCCAGTACTTC. Encoded protein: CASSGGLGETQYF.

V gene TRBV20-1 combines with J gene TRBJ2-3, with D possibly being TRBD1 or TRBD2 (5 bases each). The germline CDR1 and CDR2 sequences are DFQATT and SNEGSKA (reference sequence). Between the trimmed V and J ends, which lost 1 base and 4 bases, there was a span of 9 bases. The CDR3 covers 13 residues. The CDR3 coding sequence is TGCAGTGCTAGAGCTAGCAGGGCAGATACGCAGTATTTT. It yields the protein CSARASRADTQYF.

The chain recombines TRBV7-3 with TRBJ2-7, with D possibly being TRBD1 (6 bases). V was cut by 5 bases and J by 6 bases, with 11 bases left in between. Per germline, CDR1 SGHTA and CDR2 FQGTGA. The CDR3 is 12 amino acids. In nucleotides, the CDR3 is TGTGCCAGCAGCGCCACGACAGGCGAGCAGTACTTC. Translating it yields CASSATTGEQYF.

This clonotype was found many times. This rearrangement joins TRBV7-9 to TRBJ2-7, with 7 bases lining up with TRBD1. This CDR3 spans 14 amino acids. The germline V gene has CDR1 SEHNR and CDR2 FQNEAQ (reference sequence). With 4 bases clipped from V and 2 bases from J, the junction kept 5 bases outside the gene matches. For the CDR3, the DNA is TGTGCCAGCAGCTCGACAGGGCCCCCCTACGAGCAGTACTTC. This encodes CASSSTGPPYEQYF.

V and J are TRBV7-3 and TRBJ2-5; TRBD2 matches 11 bases. CDR1 SGHTA and CDR2 FQGTGA come from the germline V gene. Losses at the gene ends were 5 bases for V and 3 bases for J; bases not matched to a gene: 5. The CDR3 covers 15 residues. In DNA, the CDR3 is TGTGCCAGCAGCCCAAGACTAGCGGGGAAAGAGACCCAGTACTTC. Translated: CASSPRLAGKETQYF. The full variable domain, in which reference TRBV7-3 and TRBJ2-5 provide the parts outside the CDR3, is GAGVSQTPSNKVTEKGKYVELRCDPISGHTALYWYRQSLGQGPEFLIYFQGTGAADDSGLPNDRFFAVRPEGSVSTLKIQRTERGDSAVYLCASSPRLAGKETQYFGPGTRLLVL.

The genes are TRBV21-1 and TRBJ2-7; the table's D gene call, TRBD1, was not cross checked with the DNA. TRBV21-1 is a documented pseudogene. The CDR3 sequence is 14 residues long. CDR3 amino acids: CASSKGGGSYEQYF. DNA of the CDR3: TGTGCCAGCAGCAAGGGAGGGGGCAGCTACGAGCAGTACTTC.

The table lists this clonotype with a few counts. The V and J genes are TRBV4-3 and TRBJ1-4; TRBD1 aligns across 8 bases. CDR3 length: 15 residues. The germline V gene has CDR1 LGHNA and CDR2 YSLEER. The V and J ends lost 3 bases and 4 bases, in that order; junction bases with no gene match: 4. CDR3 in DNA: TGCGCCAGCAGCCAGCTACAGGGGGGTAATGAAAAACTGTTTTTT. Translating gives CASSQLQGGNEKLFF.

V is TRBV6-5 and J is TRBJ2-1; 7 bases are a match to TRBD1. The CDR3 has 12 amino acids. V was pared by 7 bases and J by 5 bases, with 2 bases of the junction left unmatched. The germline gives CDR1 MNHEY, CDR2 SVGAGI. The CDR3 DNA sequence: TGTGCCAGCACCACAGGGGACAATGAGCAGTTCTTC. Translating it yields CASTTGDNEQFF.

The chain uses TRBV7-6 and TRBJ2-3, with D tentatively TRBD1 (5 bases). The CDR3 runs to 15 residues. The germline CDR1 and CDR2 sequences are SGHVS and FNYEAQ. Trimming took off 3 bases at V and 0 bases at J, with 10 bases between the two ends. The CDR3 reads CASSLFQGSTDTQYF. The DNA of the CDR3 is TGTGCCAGCAGCTTGTTTCAGGGTAGCACAGATACGCAGTATTTT.